Listed below are T cell receptor beta chains from one sample, sequenced in a study of blood T cell repertoires in COVID-19. Assay used: immunoSEQ multiplex PCR; TCRdb lists only in-frame clones, some missing. The sample holds 59,000 or so clones, approximately 80% seen once. The specimen was peripheral blood. Receptors were obtained from a man aged 55 to 70 with acute or convalescent COVID-19. Each CDR3 is given with its conserved first and last residue. A D gene is named only where the DNA matches it firmly. Clone size is shown for a subset of rows, as once, few, many or a class of expanded clone.

J | D | size | V | CDR3 | DNA
TRBJ1-6 | . | . | TRBV5-1 | CASSLEAGNSPLHF | TGCGCCAGCAGCTTGGAAGCAGGGAATTCACCCCTCCACTTT
TRBJ1-6 | TRBD1 | many | TRBV3-1/TRBV3-2 | CASSPRQGYSPLHF | TGTGCCAGCAGCCCTAGACAGGGGTATTCACCCCTCCACTTT
TRBJ2-3 | . | . | TRBV6-4 | CASSEQRGFGTDTQYF | TGTGCCAGCAGTGAACAACGGGGGTTTGGCACAGATACGCAGTATTTT
TRBJ2-1 | TRBD2 | few | TRBV5-8 | CASSFGLAGGGEQFF | TGTGCCAGCAGCTTCGGACTAGCGGGGGGAGGTGAGCAGTTCTTC
TRBJ2-7 | . | . | TRBV18 | CASSPRDTAYEQYF | TGTGCCAGCTCACCAAGAGACACAGCCTACGAGCAGTACTTC
TRBJ2-2 | . | . | TRBV11-2 | CASSLGQRDTGELFF | TGTGCCAGCAGCTTAGGACAGAGAGATACCGGGGAGCTGTTTTTT
TRBJ1-2 | . | few | TRBV18 | CASSRRKGVSDGYTF | TGTGCCAGCTCACGCCGGAAGGGGGTAAGCGATGGCTACACCTTC
TRBJ2-5 | TRBD1 | few | TRBV9 | CASSVDQGAKETQYF | TGTGCCAGCAGCGTAGATCAGGGGGCGAAAGAGACCCAGTACTTC
TRBJ2-7 | TRBD2 | . | TRBV7-2 | CASGLAGISYEQYF | TGTGCCAGCGGTCTAGCGGGGATTTCCTACGAGCAGTACTTC
TRBJ2-7 | TRBD1 | . | TRBV27 | CASSLGTGAYEQYF | TGTGCCAGCAGTTTAGGGACAGGGGCCTACGAGCAGTACTTC
TRBJ1-6 | TRBD1 | . | TRBV28 | CASSSYTGGRSPLHF | TGTGCCAGCAGTTCCTATACAGGGGGAAGATCACCCCTCCACTTT
TRBJ1-1 | TRBD1 | once | TRBV5-1 | CASSTPGGGNTEAFF | TGCGCCAGCAGCACCCCGGGAGGGGGCAACACTGAAGCTTTCTTT
TRBJ1-2 | . | . | TRBV6-5 | CASIGDGYTF | TGTGCCAGCATCGGAGATGGCTACACCTTC
TRBJ1-2 | . | . | TRBV11-2 | CASSALQVPYGYTF | TGTGCCAGCAGCGCGCTACAGGTTCCCTATGGCTACACCTTC
TRBJ1-4 | . | . | TRBV5-1 | CASSLTVLTNEKLFF | TGCGCCAGCAGCTTAACAGTCCTAACTAATGAAAAACTGTTTTTT
TRBJ1-1 | . | few | TRBV9 | CASGPLQGEAFF | TGTGCCAGCGGACCGTTGCAGGGTGAAGCTTTCTTT
TRBJ2-3 | . | . | TRBV5-1 | CASSLTASTDTQYF | TGCGCCAGCAGCTTAACAGCTAGCACAGATACGCAGTATTTT
TRBJ2-2 | TRBD2 | . | TRBV18 | CASSPPGRGYSNTGELFF | TGTGCCAGCTCACCCCCGGGGCGGGGGTATTCGAACACCGGGGAGCTGTTTTTT
TRBJ1-1 | . | . | TRBV6-5 | CASKKGVRAFF | TGTGCCAGCAAAAAAGGGGTTAGGGCTTTCTTT
TRBJ1-2 | TRBD1 | . | TRBV2 | CASSERDRSYGYTF | TGTGCCAGCAGTGAACGGGACAGGAGTTATGGCTACACCTTC